This T cell receptor beta chain was sequenced in a study of post-analysis software for immune sequencing data. Looking at the study overall: Courses of disease covered relapsing-remitting, secondary progressive and progressive-relapsing multiple sclerosis. The study, taken as a whole, reports: With F measure, samples from one preparation batch clustered together strongly. Compared with controls, patients showed significantly lower normalized Chao1 diversity.

Unique molecular identifiers had been added to the TCR beta cDNA libraries. Input populations of about 1 to 11 million T cells gave rise to around 480,000 cDNA molecules. TCRdb used MiXCR to reprocess the PCR reads, holding one entry per CDR3 protein. Counted here are approximately 460,000 distinct CDR3 sequences, 45% occurring once; the ten biggest clones make up about 12%. This clonotype came up a few times. Its antigen is unidentified. This receptor was obtained from a girl between 10 and 17 years old with multiple sclerosis. The sequenced material came from blood.

In DNA, the CDR3 is TGCAGTGCTAGAGATTGGACAGGGTCAAGCTCCTACGAGCAGTACTTC. Its protein is CSARDWTGSSSYEQYF. The rearrangement uses TRBV20-1 and TRBJ2-7, with 8 nucleotides matching TRBD1. The CDR3 sequence is 16 residues long. Looked up from germline, CDR1 is DFQATT and CDR2 is SNEGSKA (reference sequence). V shed 0 bases and J 0 bases; nucleotides not matched to a gene: 7.